This TCR beta chain was captured by sequencing in a study of blood T cell repertoires in COVID-19. About the study: Acute-phase and convalescent COVID-19 samples originated in the United States, Italy and Spain.

Study processing details: Amplification with reference gene primers provided the estimates of nucleated cell counts. The protocol was immunoSEQ multiplex PCR, while the TCRdb copy is restricted to in-frame clones and leaves out a portion. D and trimming were read from the DNA, whereas the V and J calls and clone size are those reported in that table. The repertoire holds under 250,000 clones, approximately 83% seen once, with 3.6% in the top ten. Participant age was roughly 18 to 90 years, and participants resided in roughly 24 US areas. Exposed enrollees encountered a COVID-19 case at some point within 2 weeks before study entry. The length of the CDR3 is 14 residues. The germline gives CDR1 MDHEN, CDR2 SYDVKM. The V and J ends lost 3 bases and 4 bases respectively, with 10 bases between them.

The material sequenced was PBMCs or T cells enriched from blood (not recorded which). This receptor was taken from a woman between 40 and 55 years old who had been exposed to COVID-19. The chain carries TRBV28 and TRBJ1-3, with a possible D match to TRBD1 (5 bases). In DNA, the CDR3 is TGTGCCAGCAGTTTGGGGGGGGGAGGAAACACCATATATTTT. Amino acid sequence: CASSLGGGGNTIYF.